The T cell receptor beta chain under discussion was sequenced for a study of blood T cell repertoires in COVID-19. Participants had their cohort set by participant-reported clinical history. The table came from immunoSEQ multiplex PCR; TCRdb's copy has only in-frame clones and leaves some out. Here the sample spans roughly 200,000 clones, around 88% being singletons. Germline-derived CDR1 and CDR2 are LNHDA and SQIVND (reference sequence). Trimming cost V 9 bases and J 1 base, with 12 bases left between them. The CDR3 extends over 13 amino acids. Material: PBMCs or T cells enriched from blood (not recorded which). The chain joins TRBV19 to TRBJ1-1, with D perhaps TRBD1 (6 bases). The sequence came from a man between 40 and 49 years old with acute COVID-19. The CDR3 nucleotides read TGTGCCAGAGTGGAGACAGGGAACACTGAAGCTTTCTTT. Amino acid sequence: CARVETGNTEAFF. Looking up the rest from reference TRBV19 and TRBJ1-1 gives the full variable domain: DGGITQSPKYLFRKEGQNVTLSCEQNLNHDAMYWYRQDPGQGLRLIYYSQIVNDFQKGDIAEGYSVSREKKESFPLTVTSAQKNPTAFYLCARVETGNTEAFFGQGTRLTVV.